A single sample gave rise to the 14 T cell receptor beta chains below, sequenced in a study of blood T cell repertoires in COVID-19. Clones were sequenced by immunoSEQ multiplex PCR, and TCRdb holds only the in-frame ones, with some missing. This repertoire shows 150,000 or so clones, roughly 85% found once; its top ten account for 4.4%. The sample consisted of PBMCs or T cells enriched from blood (not recorded which). The receptors originated from a woman between 45 and 60 years old who had recovered from COVID-19.

The rearrangement joins TRBV27 to TRBJ2-1, with D perhaps TRBD1 (7 bases). CDR3 size: 16 residues. Germline CDR1 MNHEY, CDR2 SMNVEV (reference sequence). Deletions cut 5 bases from V and 8 bases from J, with 22 bases between. The CDR3 here is CASSPQGGLYFDEQFF. In nucleotides, the CDR3 is TGTGCCAGCAGTCCCCAGGGGGGTCTTTATTTCGATGAGCAGTTCTTC.

The chain is built from TRBV5-1 and TRBJ1-1; perhaps TRBD1 as D (5 bases). V lost 4 bases, J lost 2 bases, and 12 bases lay in between. There are 14 residues in the CDR3. The germline V gene has CDR1 SGHRS and CDR2 YFSETQ. The CDR3 is CASSTSTVNTEAFF. DNA of the CDR3: TGCGCCAGCAGCACTTCGACAGTTAACACTGAAGCTTTCTTT. The complete variable domain, with remaining parts taken from reference TRBV5-1 and TRBJ1-1, reads KAGVTQTPRYLIKTRGQQVTLSCSPISGHRSVSWYQQTPGQGLQFLFEYFSETQRNKGNFPGRFSGRQFSNSRSEMNVSTLELGDSALYLCASSTSTVNTEAFFGQGTRLTVV.

The chain is built from TRBV2 and TRBJ2-5; D gene ambiguous. CDR3 length: 13 amino acids. Germline V CDR1 and CDR2: SNHLY, FYNNEI. V lost 3 bases, J lost 4 bases, and 9 bases lay in between. This chain's CDR3 is CASSELEVETQYF. CDR3 in DNA: TGTGCCAGCAGTGAGCTAGAGGTAGAGACCCAGTACTTC.

This clone was recorded a few times. This same CDR3 is encoded by further DNA sequences in the sample. The rearrangement uses TRBV28 and TRBJ1-5; D gene unclear. The CDR3 loop spans 14 amino acids. Deletions cut 2 bases from V and 2 bases from J, with 7 bases between. CDR1 is MDHEN and CDR2 is SYDVKM in the germline V gene. This CDR3 is CASSLTGGNQPQHF. CDR3 nucleotide sequence: TGTGCCAGCAGTTTAACCGGGGGCAATCAGCCCCAGCATTTT.

J is TRBJ1-2 and V is TRBV28; D is unresolved. Per the germline V gene, CDR1 is MDHEN and CDR2 is SYDVKM. There are 15 residues in the CDR3. The V gene lost 6 bases and the J gene lost 4 bases, with 18 bases spanning the gap. The CDR3 nucleotides are TGTGCCAGCAGCCTTGCAGACTCGAATCTCTATGGCTACACCTTC. This encodes CASSLADSNLYGYTF.

The rearrangement uses TRBV12-3 or TRBV12-4 and TRBJ1-5, with D maybe TRBD1 (6 bases). Trimming left V 6 bases short and J 4 bases short, with 10 bases between. The CDR3 has 13 residues. DNA of the CDR3: TGTGCCAGCAGCCAGGGGAGAAATCAGCCCCAGCATTTT. It codes for CASSQGRNQPQHF.

This chain joins TRBV3-1 (or the pseudogene TRBV3-2) and TRBJ1-5, with D tentatively TRBD1 (5 bases). The germline V gene has CDR1 LGHDT and CDR2 YNNKEL (reference sequence). The CDR3 runs to 13 residues. Trimming pared 4 bases from V and 2 bases from J, leaving 6 bases between. This CDR3 reads CASSPQGNQPQHF. CDR3 bases: TGTGCCAGCAGCCCACAGGGCAATCAGCCCCAGCATTTT.

This sequence joins TRBV25-1 and TRBJ2-6, with TRBD1 as a possible D gene (5 bases). Germline loops: CDR1 MGHDK, CDR2 SYGVNS. Deletions cut 4 bases from V and 4 bases from J, with 14 bases between. The CDR3 is 16 amino acids. Here the CDR3 reads CASSATTGAGANVLTF. The CDR3 DNA reads TGTGCCAGCAGTGCCACAACAGGAGCCGGGGCCAACGTCCTGACTTTC.

The rearrangement joins TRBV28 to TRBJ1-4, with D unresolved. The CDR3 covers 12 residues. Trimming took off 6 bases at V and 4 bases at J, with 6 bases between the two ends. Germline-derived CDR1 and CDR2 are MDHEN and SYDVKM. The CDR3 loop reads CASRISNEKLFF. The CDR3 DNA follows: TGTGCCAGCAGAATTAGTAATGAAAAACTGTTTTTT.

V usage is TRBV28 and J usage is TRBJ1-5, with D unresolved. The V gene lost 2 bases and the J gene lost 0 bases, with 8 bases spanning the gap. In germline, CDR1 is MDHEN, CDR2 SYDVKM. The CDR3 extends over 15 amino acids. In DNA form, the CDR3 reads TGTGCCAGCAGTTTAAGCGGACCTAGCAATCAGCCCCAGCATTTT. Translation gives CASSLSGPSNQPQHF.

This clone was observed once. V gene TRBV19 combines with J gene TRBJ2-3; D remains ambiguous. Trimming removed 4 bases at V and 3 bases at J, with 14 bases between. The CDR3 consists of 15 residues. Germline-derived CDR1 and CDR2 are LNHDA and SQIVND (reference sequence). The CDR3 is CASSNLGSGTDTQYF. Written as DNA, the CDR3 is TGTGCCAGTAGTAATCTTGGTTCAGGAACAGATACGCAGTATTTT.

The V gene is TRBV7-9, the J gene TRBJ2-2; 11 positions agree with TRBD1. Trimming removed 4 bases from V and 7 bases from J; junction bases left unmatched: 5. This CDR3 is built from 15 residues. In germline, CDR1 is SEHNR, CDR2 FQNEAQ (reference sequence). In nucleotides, the CDR3 is TGTGCCAGCAGCTGGGACAGGGGGAAAGGCGGGGAGCTGTTTTTT. Residues: CASSWDRGKGGELFF. Full variable domain (remainder filled in from reference TRBV7-9 and TRBJ2-2): DTGVSQNPRHKITKRGQNVTFRCDPISEHNRLYWYRQTLGQGPEFLTYFQNEAQLEKSRLLSDRFSAERPKGSFSTLEIQRTEQGDSAMYLCASSWDRGKGGELFFGEGSRLTVL.

The chain combines TRBV27 with TRBJ2-1; 10 nucleotides agree with TRBD2. The length of the CDR3 is 15 residues. V was pared by 6 bases and J by 4 bases, with 6 bases of the junction left unmatched. Germline CDR1 reads MNHEY; CDR2 reads SMNVEV (reference sequence). The CDR3: CASSRTSGAYNEQFF. CDR3 DNA sequence: TGTGCCAGCAGCCGTACTAGCGGGGCGTACAATGAGCAGTTCTTC.

This chain links TRBV7-9 with TRBJ1-4; 7 nucleotides line up with TRBD1. V shed 5 bases and J 7 bases; nucleotides not matched to a gene: 10. Germline V gene lookup returns CDR1 SEHNR and CDR2 FQNEAQ (reference sequence). The CDR3 has 15 residues. The CDR3 sequence: CASSTDRARAEKLFF. The CDR3 DNA reads TGTGCCAGCAGCACCGACAGGGCGCGGGCTGAAAAACTGTTTTTT.